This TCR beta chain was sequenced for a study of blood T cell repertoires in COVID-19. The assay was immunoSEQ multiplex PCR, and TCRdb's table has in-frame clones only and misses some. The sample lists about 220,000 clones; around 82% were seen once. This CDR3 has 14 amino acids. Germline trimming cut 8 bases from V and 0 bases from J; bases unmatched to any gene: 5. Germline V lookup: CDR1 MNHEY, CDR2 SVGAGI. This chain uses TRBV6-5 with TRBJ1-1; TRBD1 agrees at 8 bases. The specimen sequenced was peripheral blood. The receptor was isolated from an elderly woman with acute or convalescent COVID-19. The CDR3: CASRRTGLNTEAFF. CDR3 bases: TGTGCCAGCCGCCGGACAGGGCTGAACACTGAAGCTTTCTTT.